Listed below are T cell receptor beta chains from one sample, sequenced in a study of blood T cell repertoires in COVID-19. Some clones are missing from TCRdb's copy, which holds only in-frame ones; the method was immunoSEQ multiplex PCR. The table lists some 220,000 clones, more than 70% of them singletons. The sample consisted of peripheral blood. These TCRs come from a human donor in a cohort sampled during active COVID-19. CDR3s include the opening cysteine and the closing phenylalanine or tryptophan. The D gene is left open where the match is weak. Only part of the rows carry a size: once, few, many, or a class if the clone is expanded.

d_gene	v_gene	j_gene	abundance	CDR3nt	CDR3aa
TRBD1	TRBV7-7	TRBJ2-2	-	TGTGCTAGCAGCGCGGGACAGGGGGTCGGGGAGCTGTTTTTT	CASSAGQGVGELFF
TRBD1	TRBV7-9	TRBJ1-3	-	TGTGCCAGCAGCAACACAGGGGGCAGCGGAAACACCATATATTTT	CASSNTGGSGNTIYF
-	TRBV20-1	TRBJ2-7	-	TGCAGTGCTAGTCTCCTGCGGGACGAGCAGTACTTC	CSASLLRDEQYF
TRBD2	TRBV6-2/TRBV6-3	TRBJ2-2	-	TGTGCCAGCAGTAGCGGGACGAACACCGGGGAGCTGTTTTTT	CASSSGTNTGELFF
-	TRBV28	TRBJ1-5	-	TGTGCCAGCAGTTTGGCGGTAGGGGGTCAGCCCCAGCATTTT	CASSLAVGGQPQHF
-	TRBV19	TRBJ1-2	once	TGTGCCAGTAGTAGGGGTAAGGAGGCCTATGGCTACACCTTC	CASSRGKEAYGYTF
TRBD1	TRBV5-4	TRBJ2-2	-	TGTGCCAGCAGCTCCGACAGGGGGTACACCGGGGAGCTGTTTTTT	CASSSDRGYTGELFF
-	TRBV18	TRBJ1-6	-	TGTGCCAGCTCACCCCTTCAGGCCAAGGGGTCACCCCTCCACTTT	CASSPLQAKGSPLHF
-	TRBV5-1	TRBJ1-4	-	TGCGCCAGCAGCTTGGAACGCCAAGGGGGGGGGAATGAAAAACTGTTTTTT	CASSLERQGGGNEKLFF
TRBD1	TRBV24-1	TRBJ1-1	-	TGTGCCACCAGTGATCCCCGACAGGGATCTCTGCGGGCTTTCTTT	CATSDPRQGSLRAFF
TRBD1	TRBV28	TRBJ2-7	-	TGTGCCAGCAGTTCCTTGGACAGGGGAAGCGAGCAGTACTTC	CASSSLDRGSEQYF
-	TRBV19	TRBJ2-7	-	TGTGCCAGCGGCGGGACGGAAGTCTACGAGCAGTACTTC	CASGGTEVYEQYF
TRBD1	TRBV5-1	TRBJ2-7	-	TGCGCCAGCAGCTTAGCGCAGGGGGCGTTCGACGAGCAGTACTTC	CASSLAQGAFDEQYF
TRBD2	TRBV5-1	TRBJ2-1	-	TGCGCCAGCAGCTTGGATGGGACTAGCAATGAGCAGTTCTTC	CASSLDGTSNEQFF
-	TRBV7-9	TRBJ2-3	-	TGTGCCAGCAGCTTAAGACTTAGCACAGATACGCAGTATTTT	CASSLRLSTDTQYF
TRBD1	TRBV5-4	TRBJ1-2	-	TGTGCCAGCAGCCCTACCGGGACAGAGTCTAGAGGCTACACCTTC	CASSPTGTESRGYTF
TRBD1	TRBV19	TRBJ1-4	-	TGTGCCAGTAGTCCCGGGACAGGGCATAATGAAAAACTGTTTTTT	CASSPGTGHNEKLFF
-	TRBV6-6	TRBJ1-2	-	TGTGCCAGCGGACAGAAAAACTATGGCTACACCTTC	CASGQKNYGYTF
-	TRBV11-2	TRBJ2-2	-	TGTGCCAGCAGCTTCCGAGAGCGGAACACCGGGGAGCTGTTTTTT	CASSFRERNTGELFF
-	TRBV6-5	TRBJ2-5	-	TGTGCCAGCGGGGGGGGCTTGCGGGAACAAGAGACCCAGTACTTC	CASGGGLREQETQYF
TRBD1	TRBV14	TRBJ2-2	-	TGTGCCAGCAGCCCGGGACAGGTGAACACCGGGGAGCTGTTTTTT	CASSPGQVNTGELFF
-	TRBV5-1	TRBJ1-1	-	TGCGCCAGCAGCTTGGGACAGCCTATGAACACTGAAGCTTTCTTT	CASSLGQPMNTEAFF
-	TRBV5-4	TRBJ1-1	-	TGTGCCAGCAGCTTGGACAGGGAGGGGGAAGCTTTCTTT	CASSLDREGEAFF
-	TRBV5-5	TRBJ2-1	-	TGTGCCAGCAGCTTGCCAGGTTACCTCCGTTGGAATGAGCAGTTCTTC	CASSLPGYLRWNEQFF
TRBD1	TRBV5-1	TRBJ2-7	many	TGCGCCAGCAGCTTGAGCGGGCGAGGACAGGGAGGCCACGAGCAGTACTTC	CASSLSGRGQGGHEQYF
-	TRBV4-1	TRBJ1-1	-	TGCGCCAGCAGCCAAGGCAAGACAGTGAACACTGAAGCTTTCTTT	CASSQGKTVNTEAFF
-	TRBV4-1	TRBJ2-1	-	TGCGCCAGCAGCCAAGAGGTAGCCGATTCCTACAATGAGCAGTTCTTC	CASSQEVADSYNEQFF
-	TRBV2	TRBJ2-3	few	TGTGCCAGCACTACCCAGCGGGGCACAGATACGCAGTATTTT	CASTTQRGTDTQYF
-	TRBV4-1	TRBJ1-5	-	TGCGCCAGCAGCCAAGAAGTGAGGGAGAATCAGCCCCAGCATTTT	CASSQEVRENQPQHF
-	TRBV7-3	TRBJ1-1	-	TGTGCCAGCAGCTTAATGGCGGGAATGAACACTGAAGCTTTCTTT	CASSLMAGMNTEAFF
-	TRBV25-1	TRBJ2-3	-	TGTGCCAGCAGTGCGACAGATACGCAGTATTTT	CASSATDTQYF
-	TRBV28	TRBJ1-2	-	TGTGCCAGCAGTTCAGGTGGGCAGATCTACACCTTC	CASSSGGQIYTF
-	TRBV19	TRBJ2-7	-	TGTGCCAGTAGTATTAGGGAGAACAACGACGAGCAGTACTTC	CASSIRENNDEQYF
TRBD1	TRBV19	TRBJ1-1	-	TGTGCCAGTAGTACACACAGGGGAAGCACTGAAGCTTTCTTT	CASSTHRGSTEAFF
-	TRBV2	TRBJ2-2	-	TGTGCCAGCAGGACAGGATCGAACACCGGGGAGCTGTTTTTT	CASRTGSNTGELFF
-	TRBV6-2/TRBV6-3	TRBJ2-7	once	TGTGCCAGCAGTTCTTCCCCTCTCTACCACTCCGATCCTGCAGGTTACGAGCAGTACTTC	CASSSSPLYHSDPAGYEQYF
TRBD2	TRBV11-2	TRBJ2-7	-	TGTGCCAGCAGCCTAAGGCGGGCAGGGAGGGTGAACTTC	CASSLRRAGRVNF
-	TRBV18	TRBJ2-1	-	TGTGCCAGCTCACCCCGGGACACCGACAATGAGCAGTTCTTC	CASSPRDTDNEQFF
TRBD1	TRBV28	TRBJ1-3	many	TGTGCCAGCAGTTTGGGGACAGGGAGGACTGGAAACACCATATATTTT	CASSLGTGRTGNTIYF
-	TRBV9	TRBJ1-6	-	TGTGCCAGCAGCGTAGAACCCCTACAGGGCGATAGGTATAATTCACCCCTCCACTTT	CASSVEPLQGDRYNSPLHF
-	TRBV10-3	TRBJ1-6	-	TGTGCCATCAGTCGACAGGATGCAGATTCACCCCTCCACTTT	CAISRQDADSPLHF
TRBD2	TRBV19	TRBJ2-1	-	TGTGCCAGTAGTGACGGGGGAGGGCCTAACAATGAGCAGTTCTTC	CASSDGGGPNNEQFF
-	TRBV28	TRBJ2-6	-	TGTGCCAGCAGTCCCGCGGGCGCTGGGGCCAACGTCCTGACTTTC	CASSPAGAGANVLTF
TRBD2	TRBV3-1/TRBV3-2	TRBJ2-1	-	TGTGCCAGCAGCGGGGGGGGACACAATGAGCAGTTCTTC	CASSGGGHNEQFF
-	TRBV28	TRBJ1-5	-	TGTGCCAGCAGTTTAAGGAGGGGTAGCAATCAGCCCCAGCATTTT	CASSLRRGSNQPQHF
TRBD1	TRBV2	TRBJ2-7	-	TGTGCCAGCAGCTCGGACAGGCTCTACGAGCAGTACTTC	CASSSDRLYEQYF
-	TRBV24-1	TRBJ2-3	-	TGTGCCACCAGTGTGGAGCCCACAGATACGCAGTATTTT	CATSVEPTDTQYF
TRBD1	TRBV28	TRBJ2-1	-	TGTGCCAGCAGTTCCCTGCAATTGGACAGGGTCAATGAGCAGTTCTTC	CASSSLQLDRVNEQFF
-	TRBV9	TRBJ2-3	few	TGTGCCAGCAGCCCATGGGGAGCGTCTAGCACAGATACGCAGTATTTT	CASSPWGASSTDTQYF